This TCR beta chain is drawn from a study of shared clonotypes between healthy human individuals. Terminally differentiated effector memory CD45RA+ cells were left out of the naive CD8 fraction, which was CD45RO-negative and positively selected for CCR7. Running of the assay took place at deep level. Sequencing was performed with immunoSEQ multiplex PCR; in TCRdb, only in-frame clones are kept and a portion is missing. This table holds about 870,000 clones, nearly 95% found once. The J segment lost 5 bases and the V segment lost 1 base, leaving 11 bases of the junction unmatched. The CDR3 is 17 amino acids. Germline V gene lookup returns CDR1 SGHDN and CDR2 FVKESK. This clone was seen a few times. Its antigen is undetermined. The study, taken as a whole, reports: Rarefaction curves obtained for sorted subsets showed sequencing incomplete despite large depth.

Sequenced input: naive CD8+ T cells sorted from blood. This clonotype originated in a young man in good health. This rearrangement joins TRBV14 to TRBJ2-1, with 7 bases identical to TRBD2. CDR3 amino acids: CASSQAVGSGLDNEQFF. The CDR3, as DNA: TGTGCCAGCAGCCAAGCCGTGGGTAGCGGGCTAGACAATGAGCAGTTCTTC.